This is a list of T cell receptor beta chains from one sample in a study of CD8+CD57+ T cells in acquired aplastic anemia. MiXCR was run by TCRdb on the reads, yielding one entry per CDR3 protein. The sample has about 160,000 distinct CDR3 sequences, about 64% seen once. Sequences were obtained from sorted CD4+, CD8+, or CD8+CD57+ T cells (not recorded which) from PBMCs. These receptors were obtained from a human donor with aplastic anemia. The CDR3 runs from the conserved cysteine through the conserved F or W. The order of the fields is clone size, J gene, V gene, D gene, CDR3 DNA, CDR3 protein. D genes are given only for firm matches. Size is omitted from some rows. Given values are once, few, many or a class for expanded clones.

- TRBJ2-3 TRBV9 - TGTGCCAGCAGCGTAGATGGGGTTGGCACAGATACGCAGTATTTT CASSVDGVGTDTQYF
once TRBJ2-5 TRBV7-2 TRBD2 TGTGCCAGCAGACGGCGGGGGGAGCAAGAGACCCAGTACTTC CASRRRGEQETQYF
- TRBJ1-2 TRBV20-1 TRBD1 TGCAGTGCTAGAGATCCAAGGACAGGGGGTGGCTACACCTTC CSARDPRTGGGYTF
- TRBJ1-1 TRBV2 - TGTGCCAGCAGGGGTAAAACTGAAGCTTTCTTT CASRGKTEAFF
- TRBJ2-7 TRBV7-3 TRBD1 TGTGCCAGCAGCGAGGGGGCCCCTCCCTACGAGCAGTACTTC CASSEGAPPYEQYF
few TRBJ2-1 TRBV24-1 - TGTGCCACCAGTGACCCGGGGGCAGGGGATGAGCAGTTCTTC CATSDPGAGDEQFF
- TRBJ1-1 TRBV5-6 - TGTGCCAGCAGCTTTCGATGGGGGAACACTGAAGCTTTCTTT CASSFRWGNTEAFF
- TRBJ2-2 TRBV7-9 - TGTGCCAGCAGCCCCGCTCTAGAAGGGGGGGAGCTGTTTTTT CASSPALEGGELFF
many TRBJ1-4 TRBV7-8 - TGTGCCAGCAGCTTAGGACTAGCAACTAATGAAAAACTGTTTTTT CASSLGLATNEKLFF
- TRBJ2-5 TRBV5-1 - TGCGCCAGCACTGGCTTCCAAGAGACCCAGTACTTC CASTGFQETQYF